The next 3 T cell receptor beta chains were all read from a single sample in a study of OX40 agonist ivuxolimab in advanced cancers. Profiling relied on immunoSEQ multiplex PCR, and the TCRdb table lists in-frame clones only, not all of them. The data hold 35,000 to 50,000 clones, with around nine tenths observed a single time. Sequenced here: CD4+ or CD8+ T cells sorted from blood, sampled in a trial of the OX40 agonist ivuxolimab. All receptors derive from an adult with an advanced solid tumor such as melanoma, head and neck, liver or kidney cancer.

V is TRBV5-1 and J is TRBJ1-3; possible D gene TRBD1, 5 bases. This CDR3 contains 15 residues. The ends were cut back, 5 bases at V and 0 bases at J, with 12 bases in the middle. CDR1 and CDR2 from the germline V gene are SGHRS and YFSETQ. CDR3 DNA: TGCGCCAGCAGGCCAGGGACTGACTCTGGAAACACCATATATTTT. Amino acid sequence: CASRPGTDSGNTIYF. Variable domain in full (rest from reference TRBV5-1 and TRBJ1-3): KAGVTQTPRYLIKTRGQQVTLSCSPISGHRSVSWYQQTPGQGLQFLFEYFSETQRNKGNFPGRFSGRQFSNSRSEMNVSTLELGDSALYLCASRPGTDSGNTIYFGEGSWLTVV.

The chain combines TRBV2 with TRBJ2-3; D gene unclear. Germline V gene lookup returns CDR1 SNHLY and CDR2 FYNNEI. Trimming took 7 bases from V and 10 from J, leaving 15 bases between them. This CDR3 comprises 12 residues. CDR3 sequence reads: CASNNPAGSQYF. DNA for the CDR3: TGTGCCAGCAATAACCCAGCCGGCTCGCAGTATTTT.

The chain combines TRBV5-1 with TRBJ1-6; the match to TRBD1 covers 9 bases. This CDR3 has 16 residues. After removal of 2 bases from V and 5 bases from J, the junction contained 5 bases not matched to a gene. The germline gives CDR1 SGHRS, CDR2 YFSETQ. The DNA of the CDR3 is TGCGCCAGCAGCTTTAAACAGGGGGCCAATAATTCACCCCTCCACTTT. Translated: CASSFKQGANNSPLHF. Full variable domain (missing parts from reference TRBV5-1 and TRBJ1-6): KAGVTQTPRYLIKTRGQQVTLSCSPISGHRSVSWYQQTPGQGLQFLFEYFSETQRNKGNFPGRFSGRQFSNSRSEMNVSTLELGDSALYLCASSFKQGANNSPLHFGNGTRLTVT.